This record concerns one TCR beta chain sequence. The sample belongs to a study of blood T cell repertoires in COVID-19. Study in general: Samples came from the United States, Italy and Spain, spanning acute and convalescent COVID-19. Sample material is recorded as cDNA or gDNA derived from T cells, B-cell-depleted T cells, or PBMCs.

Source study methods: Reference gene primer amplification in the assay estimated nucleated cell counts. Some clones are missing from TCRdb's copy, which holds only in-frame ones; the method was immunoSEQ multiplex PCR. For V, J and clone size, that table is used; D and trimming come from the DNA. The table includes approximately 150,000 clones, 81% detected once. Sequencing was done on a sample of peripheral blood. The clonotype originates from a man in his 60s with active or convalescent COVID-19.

CDR3 protein: CASSFGLAHSYYEQYF. The CDR3, as DNA: TGCGCCAGCAGCTTCGGACTAGCTCACTCCTACTACGAGCAGTACTTC. The V gene is TRBV5-1, the J gene TRBJ2-7, with 8 nucleotides matching TRBD2. Germline V gives CDR1 SGHRS, CDR2 YFSETQ. The CDR3 loop spans 16 amino acids. V was pared by 2 bases and J by 3 bases, with 10 bases of the junction left unmatched.